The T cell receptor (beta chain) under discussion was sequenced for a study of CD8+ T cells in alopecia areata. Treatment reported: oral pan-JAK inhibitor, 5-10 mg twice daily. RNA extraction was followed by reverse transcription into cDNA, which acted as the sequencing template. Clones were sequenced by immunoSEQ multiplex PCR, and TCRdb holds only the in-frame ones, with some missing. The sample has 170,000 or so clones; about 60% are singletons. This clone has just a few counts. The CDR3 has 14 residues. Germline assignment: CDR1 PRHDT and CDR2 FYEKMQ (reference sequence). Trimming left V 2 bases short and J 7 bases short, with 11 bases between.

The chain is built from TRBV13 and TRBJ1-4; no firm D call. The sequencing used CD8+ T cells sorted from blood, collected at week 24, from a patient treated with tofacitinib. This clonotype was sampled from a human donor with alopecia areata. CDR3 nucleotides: TGTGCCAGCAGCTTATCTGGACGGAGTGAAAAACTGTTTTTT. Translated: CASSLSGRSEKLFF.